This TCR beta chain was sequenced in a study of blood T cell repertoires in COVID-19. Overall study context: Whether acute or convalescent, the COVID-19 samples came from the United States, Italy and Spain. T cells, B-cell-depleted T cells, or PBMCs supplied cDNA or gDNA.

Germline V lookup: CDR1 LGHDT, CDR2 YNNKEL (reference sequence). The V end lost 1 base, the J end lost 5 bases, and 6 bases lay between the germline ends. The CDR3 spans 14 residues. Original handling: Estimation of nucleated cell counts relied on the amplification of reference gene primers. Measured with immunoSEQ multiplex PCR; TCRdb has only the in-frame clones, and not every one. V and J calls plus clone size are reproduced from that table; the DNA served to infer D and trimming. This table holds roughly 68,000 clones, roughly 85% found once. The TCR comes from a man aged 50 to 60 with acute or convalescent COVID-19. The gene calls are TRBV3-1 (or the pseudogene TRBV3-2) and TRBJ1-6; TRBD1 is a possible D gene (5 bases). Material: peripheral blood. CDR3 sequence: CASSQGGNNSPLHF. The CDR3 DNA follows: TGTGCCAGCAGCCAAGGGGGCAATAATTCACCCCTCCACTTT.